The 27 T cell receptor beta chains reported below all come from one sample, sequenced in a study of blood T cell repertoires in COVID-19 (dated by TCRdb to between 2020 and 2021). To prepare the library, the immunoSEQ multiplex PCR assay was applied. TCRdb took this table from immuneACCESS and kept in-frame rearrangements with V and J called. Such tables lack part of the clones; where checked against another copy, unresolved V genes explain under half of the gap, and the rest is unexplained. The sample table contains approximately 200,000 clones; only one count was recorded for around 85% of them. The biggest ten clones account for roughly 3.5% of the sample. The sample comprised peripheral blood. Every receptor here comes from a man in his 60s with acute or convalescent COVID-19.

Only a few counts were recorded for this clone. In nucleotides, the CDR3 is TGTGCCAGCAGCGTTTCGGGCGGGCAGCCCCAGCATTTT. It specifies CASSVSGGQPQHF. This rearrangement joins TRBV2 to TRBJ1-5; D is unclear. Germline lookup yields CDR1 SNHLY and CDR2 FYNNEI. The CDR3 sequence is 13 residues long. V gave up 6 bases and J gave up 7 bases, with 13 bases separating them. The full variable domain, rest sourced from reference TRBV2 and TRBJ1-5, is EPEVTQTPSHQVTQMGQEVILRCVPISNHLYFYWYRQILGQKVEFLVSFYNNEISEKSEIFDDQFSVERPDGSNFTLKIRSTKLEDSAMYFCASSVSGGQPQHFGDGTRLSIL.

The V call is TRBV27, the J call TRBJ2-7, with TRBD2 identical over 8 bases. The CDR3 spans 15 residues. V shed 2 bases and J 4 bases; nucleotides not matched to a gene: 7. Germline assignment: CDR1 MNHEY and CDR2 SMNVEV (reference sequence). The CDR3 region has the DNA TGTGCCAGCAGTTTAGCGGGAGGCCCGGTGTACGAGCAGTACTTC. Residues: CASSLAGGPVYEQYF.

This clone was counted once. The chain uses TRBV7-9 and TRBJ1-3; possible D gene TRBD1, 5 bases. The germline V gene has CDR1 SEHNR and CDR2 FQNEAQ (reference sequence). This CDR3 is 18 amino acids long. V lost 6 bases to trimming and J lost 0 bases, with 21 bases between them. The CDR3 nucleotides read TGTGCCAGCAGACCTTGGCCGGACAAAGGGGTCTCTGGAAACACCATATATTTT. It translates to CASRPWPDKGVSGNTIYF.

This chain joins TRBV7-2 and TRBJ1-5; D perhaps matches TRBD1 (6 bases). The CDR3 consists of 13 residues. Germline V lookup: CDR1 SGHTA, CDR2 FQGNSA. Deletions cut 4 bases from V and 11 bases from J, with 15 bases between. The CDR3 bases are TGTGCCAGCAGCTATGACAGGAGCCCAGCCCAGCATTTT. Protein: CASSYDRSPAQHF.

This chain uses TRBV28 with TRBJ2-1, with 13 bases lining up with TRBD2. The V and J ends lost 8 bases and 0 bases, in that order; junction bases with no gene match: 10. The germline V gene has CDR1 MDHEN and CDR2 SYDVKM. This CDR3 comprises 18 residues. CDR3 DNA: TGTGCCAGCCGGCCGGGACTAGCGGGAACGAACTCCTACAATGAGCAGTTCTTC. This gives the protein CASRPGLAGTNSYNEQFF.

This rearrangement joins TRBV18 to TRBJ2-6; D call uncertain. V lost 3 bases to trimming and J lost 1 base, with 4 bases between them. The germline gives CDR1 KGHSH, CDR2 LQKENI. This CDR3 region has 14 residues. The CDR3 here is CASSPQSGANVLTF. In nucleotides, the CDR3 is TGTGCCAGCTCACCTCAGTCTGGGGCCAACGTCCTGACTTTC.

The chain combines TRBV5-4 with TRBJ2-1, with 12 bases that match TRBD2. Unmatched junction bases numbered 8, after V lost 4 bases and J lost 9 bases. There are 15 residues in the CDR3. Per germline, CDR1 SGHNT and CDR2 YYREEE (reference sequence). In DNA, the CDR3 is TGTGCCAGCAGCCCGACTAGCGGGAGAGAGCGTGAGCAGTTCTTC. It codes for CASSPTSGREREQFF.

This clone was recorded only once. V is TRBV28 and J is TRBJ2-7; 11 nucleotides agree with TRBD1. Looked up from germline, CDR1 is MDHEN and CDR2 is SYDVKM. After removal of 5 bases from V and 6 bases from J, the junction contained 6 bases not matched to a gene. There are 14 residues in the CDR3. The DNA for the CDR3 is TGTGCCAGCAGTCAACCCGGGACAGGGGGCGAGCAGTACTTC. Amino acid sequence: CASSQPGTGGEQYF.

This chain uses TRBV9 with TRBJ2-2, with 8 bases matching TRBD1. Trimming removed 0 bases from V and 0 bases from J; junction bases left unmatched: 4. Germline CDR1 is SGDLS and CDR2 is YYNGEE. CDR3 length: 17 residues. The DNA for the CDR3 is TGTGCCAGCAGCGTAGGGAGGGACAGGACGAACACCGGGGAGCTGTTTTTT. It translates to CASSVGRDRTNTGELFF.

The chain uses TRBV30 and TRBJ2-2; D remains ambiguous. Germline V gives CDR1 GTSNPN, CDR2 SVGIG (reference sequence). The CDR3 contains 13 residues. The V gene lost 2 bases and the J gene lost 4 bases, with 8 bases spanning the gap. CDR3 sequence reads: CAWSTAFTGELFF. As DNA, the CDR3 is TGTGCCTGGAGTACAGCTTTCACCGGGGAGCTGTTTTTT. Combining the CDR3 with reference TRBV30 and TRBJ2-2 gives the whole variable domain SQTIHQWPATLVQPVGSPLSLECTVEGTSNPNLYWYRQAAGRGLQLLFYSVGIGQISSEVPQNLSASRPQDRQFILSSKKLLLSDSGFYLCAWSTAFTGELFFGEGSRLTVL.

The chain carries TRBV5-5 and TRBJ2-5; TRBD2 matches at 10 bases. With V trimmed by 3 bases and J by 5 bases, 1 base remained unmatched. The CDR3 length is 13 residues. CDR1 and CDR2 from the germline V gene are SGHKS and YYEKEE (reference sequence). As DNA, the CDR3 is TGTGCCAGCAGCTCTAGCGGGAGTGAGACCCAGTACTTC. Translating it yields CASSSSGSETQYF.

V usage is TRBV4-3 and J usage is TRBJ2-7, with D possibly TRBD2 on 7 matching bases. V shed 0 bases and J shed 2 bases, with 14 bases lying between them. The CDR3 sequence is 16 residues long. Germline V gene lookup returns CDR1 LGHNA and CDR2 YSLEER. CDR3 DNA sequence: TGCGCCAGCAGCCAAGATTTTACAGGGAGGGCCTACGAGCAGTACTTC. It translates to CASSQDFTGRAYEQYF.

This clone was picked up one time. This rearrangement joins TRBV19 to TRBJ2-7; 10 nucleotides agree with TRBD2. Trimming cost V 7 bases and J 3 bases; bases outside gene matches: 9. CDR1 and CDR2 from the germline V gene are LNHDA and SQIVND (reference sequence). The length of the CDR3 is 15 residues. For the CDR3, the DNA is TGTGCCAGTACCAAAACTGGACTAGCGGTCTACGAGCAGTACTTC. Translated, it gives CASTKTGLAVYEQYF.

The rearrangement links TRBV7-2 to TRBJ1-1; D not resolved. V gave up 5 bases and J gave up 0 bases, with 10 bases separating them. Germline loops: CDR1 SGHTA, CDR2 FQGNSA. The CDR3 runs 14 residues. The CDR3 spells CASSLQPLNTEAFF. The CDR3 region has the DNA TGTGCCAGCAGCCTACAGCCTTTGAACACTGAAGCTTTCTTT.

This chain uses TRBV5-1 with TRBJ1-1, with TRBD1 as a possible D gene (5 bases). The CDR3 totals 14 residues. V was shortened by 1 base and J by 4 bases, with 11 bases between the two germline ends. Germline V gene data show CDR1 as SGHRS and CDR2 as YFSETQ. CDR3 DNA sequence: TGCGCCAGCAGCTTGCGGGGGGAGTCCACTGAAGCTTTCTTT. Translated: CASSLRGESTEAFF.

The V gene is TRBV15, the J gene TRBJ1-3; 9 positions match TRBD1. CDR1 and CDR2 from the germline V gene are LNHNV and YYDKDF (reference sequence). V lost 1 base to trimming and J lost 6 bases; unmatched junction nucleotides: 1. The CDR3 runs to 14 residues. CDR3 nucleotide sequence: TGTGCCACCAGCAGAGGACAGGGGGTAAACACCATATATTTT. It specifies CATSRGQGVNTIYF.

The chain has TRBV30 and TRBJ1-5; a possible D gene is TRBD1 (6 bases). V was shortened by 3 bases and J by 2 bases, with 17 bases between the two germline ends. Per germline, CDR1 GTSNPN and CDR2 SVGIG (reference sequence). The CDR3 covers 16 residues. CDR3 region: CAWSPNDYRGNQPQHF. In nucleotides, the CDR3 is TGTGCCTGGAGCCCCAACGATTACAGGGGCAATCAGCCCCAGCATTTT.

V and J are TRBV4-1 and TRBJ2-2; tentatively, D is TRBD1 (6 bases). V was clipped by 3 bases and J by 8 bases, with 22 bases between them. Looked up from germline, CDR1 is MGHRA and CDR2 is YSYEKL. This CDR3 contains 17 residues. The CDR3 region has the DNA TGCGCCAGCAGCCATTTTGGCTGGACAGACTCACGAGGGGAGCTGTTTTTT. Translating it yields CASSHFGWTDSRGELFF.

The chain joins TRBV28 to TRBJ2-7, with D tentatively TRBD1 (6 bases). Trimming left V 3 bases short and J 2 bases short, with 8 bases between. Germline CDR1 MDHEN, CDR2 SYDVKM. The CDR3 contains 13 residues. The CDR3 sequence: CASSLDSPYEQYF. The CDR3 bases are TGTGCCAGCAGTTTGGACAGCCCCTACGAGCAGTACTTC. The whole variable domain, remainder taken from reference TRBV28 and TRBJ2-7, is DVKVTQSSRYLVKRTGEKVFLECVQDMDHENMFWYRQDPGLGLRLIYFSYDVKMKEKGDIPEGYSVSREKKERFSLILESASTNQTSMYLCASSLDSPYEQYFGPGTRLTVT.

The V and J genes are TRBV3-1 (or the pseudogene TRBV3-2) and TRBJ2-2; possible D gene TRBD2, 6 bases. The germline gives CDR1 LGHDT, CDR2 YNNKEL (reference sequence). There are 17 residues in the CDR3. Deletions cut 2 bases from V and 1 base from J, with 14 bases between. For the CDR3, the DNA is TGTGCCAGCAGCCAAAGGAGGGGAGGTTGGAACACCGGGGAGCTGTTTTTT. Amino acid sequence: CASSQRRGGWNTGELFF.

The chain uses TRBV2 and TRBJ2-7; weak D call: TRBD1 (6 bases). In germline, CDR1 is SNHLY, CDR2 FYNNEI. V shed 6 bases and J shed 4 bases, with 10 bases lying between them. The length of the CDR3 is 12 residues. The CDR3 nucleotides read TGTGCCAGCAGCGGGACAATTTACGAGCAGTACTTC. The encoded protein is CASSGTIYEQYF.

The sample holds a few counts of this clone. V and J are TRBV6-2 or TRBV6-3 and TRBJ2-3; a weak D match, TRBD1 (5 bases). The CDR3 runs 15 residues. Trimming removed 5 bases at V and 5 bases at J, with 17 bases between. The germline V gene encodes CDR1 MNHEY and CDR2 SVGEGT. CDR3 sequence reads: CASSGRGAGRDTQYF. The CDR3 region has the DNA TGTGCCAGCAGTGGAAGGGGCGCCGGTAGAGATACGCAGTATTTT.

This rearrangement joins TRBV19 to TRBJ1-2, with 10 bases fitting TRBD1. CDR1 is LNHDA, CDR2 SQIVND, per germline (reference sequence). The trim removed 5 bases at V and 3 bases at J, leaving 9 bases unmatched. CDR3 size: 16 residues. CDR3 DNA sequence: TGTGCCAGTAGTTTTACATCCGGGACAGGGGACTATGGCTACACCTTC. This encodes CASSFTSGTGDYGYTF.

The chain recombines TRBV25-1 with TRBJ1-6, with D uncertain. In germline, CDR1 is MGHDK, CDR2 SYGVNS. With 7 bases removed from V and 6 bases from J, the gap between germline ends came to 10 bases. The CDR3 consists of 13 residues. CDR3 region: CASTGRFNSPLHF. In nucleotides, the CDR3 is TGTGCCAGCACTGGGAGGTTTAATTCACCCCTCCACTTT.

The rearrangement links TRBV4-2 to TRBJ1-5; a possible D gene is TRBD1 (5 bases). V dropped 0 bases and J dropped 6 bases, with 9 bases sitting between them. The CDR3 is 14 amino acids. CDR1 is LGHNA, CDR2 YNFKEQ, per germline. The CDR3 bases are TGTGCCAGCAGCCAAGATCGGGGGAGTCAGCCCCAGCATTTT. It encodes CASSQDRGSQPQHF.

CDR3 region: CASSLVAGGNYGYTF. CDR3 DNA: TGCGCCAGCAGCTTGGTAGCAGGGGGAAACTATGGCTACACCTTC. The genes are TRBV5-1 and TRBJ1-2; 7 bases match TRBD1. The length of the CDR3 is 15 residues. J lost 2 bases, V lost 0 bases, and 4 bases had no gene match. Germline-derived CDR1 and CDR2 are SGHRS and YFSETQ.

V and J are TRBV13 and TRBJ2-2; the match to TRBD2 covers 8 bases. Germline V lookup: CDR1 PRHDT, CDR2 FYEKMQ (reference sequence). V dropped 5 bases and J dropped 6; count of bases not matched to a gene: 11. The CDR3 consists of 16 residues. Here the CDR3 reads CASSPQASGLSGELFF. CDR3 nucleotides: TGTGCCAGCAGCCCCCAAGCTAGCGGGCTCTCCGGGGAGCTGTTTTTT. The whole variable domain, remainder taken from reference TRBV13 and TRBJ2-2, is AAGVIQSPRHLIKEKRETATLKCYPIPRHDTVYWYQQGPGQDPQFLISFYEKMQSDKGSIPDRFSAQQFSDYHSELNMSSLELGDSALYFCASSPQASGLSGELFFGEGSRLTVL.